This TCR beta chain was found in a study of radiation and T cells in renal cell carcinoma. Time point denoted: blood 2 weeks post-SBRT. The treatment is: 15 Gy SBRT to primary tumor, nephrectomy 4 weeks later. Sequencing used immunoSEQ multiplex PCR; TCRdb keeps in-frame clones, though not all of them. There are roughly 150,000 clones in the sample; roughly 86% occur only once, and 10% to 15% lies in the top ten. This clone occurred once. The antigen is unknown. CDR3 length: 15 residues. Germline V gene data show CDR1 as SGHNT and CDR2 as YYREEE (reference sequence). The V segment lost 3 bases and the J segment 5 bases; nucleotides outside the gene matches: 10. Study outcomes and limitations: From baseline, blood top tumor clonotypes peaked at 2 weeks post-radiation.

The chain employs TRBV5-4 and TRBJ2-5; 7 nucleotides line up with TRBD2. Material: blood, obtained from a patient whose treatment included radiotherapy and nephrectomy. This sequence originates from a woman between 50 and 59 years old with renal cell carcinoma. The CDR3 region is CASSSDPGGGETQYF. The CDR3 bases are TGTGCCAGCAGCTCTGACCCCGGGGGAGGGGAGACCCAGTACTTC. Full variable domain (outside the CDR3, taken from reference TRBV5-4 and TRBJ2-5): ETGVTQSPTHLIKTRGQQVTLRCSSQSGHNTVSWYQQALGQGPQFIFQYYREEENGRGNFPPRFSGLQFPNYSSELNVNALELDDSALYLCASSSDPGGGETQYFGPGTRLLVL.